This T cell receptor beta chain was retrieved from a study of cytomegalovirus exposure and HLA in healthy donors. The study's findings and limits: TCR beta sequences numbering 15,000 to 20,000 were associated with HLA alleles at 0.05 false discovery rate in a later analysis. TRBV6-2, TRBV6-3 and other indistinguishable V segments were excluded.

Comment on this clone: The antigen remains unidentified.

V was trimmed by 4 bases and J by 0 bases, leaving 7 bases between them. Per the germline V gene, CDR1 is SNHLY and CDR2 is FYNNEI. This CDR3 is built from 14 residues. In the PCR, 60 Vbeta and 13 Jbeta primers were used. Method: immunoSEQ multiplex PCR; TCRdb's copy keeps in-frame clones and lacks some. Among about 170,000 clones listed, approximately 80% were seen once. This sequence originates from a woman between 18 and 29 years old in good health and CMV-seronegative. J is TRBJ1-5 and V is TRBV2, with no clear D. Sequenced sample: PBMCs. The DNA for the CDR3 is TGTGCCAGCAGTGGGGCATATAGCAATCAGCCCCAGCATTTT. Its protein is CASSGAYSNQPQHF.